This T cell receptor (beta chain) stems from a study of blood T cells in healthy people across ages. The authors isolated at least 7 million PBMCs per sample. Comment on this clonotype: Antigen unknown.

For the second PCR, which ran for 7 to 11 cycles, a sample-barcoded 5' primer and a J-beta primer mix were used. Each CDR3 protein gets one entry after TCRdb re-called the 5' RACE reads with MiXCR. The data contain hundreds of thousands of distinct CDR3 sequences, approximately 59% of them singletons. Study-wide results and caveats: Significant beta diversity loss was already apparent by age approximately 37, declining roughly linearly. Changes in expanded clonotypes were possibly confounded, as the CMV status of donors was unknown. From one million sequenced T cells, diversity estimates were lower bounds.

This TCR came from a man aged 55-75 years in good health. Source material: blood.

CDR3 bases: TGTGCCAGCAGTGAAATAGCGGGGGGAGTGTACCAAGAGACCCAGTACTTC. Its translation is CASSEIAGGVYQETQYF. V usage is TRBV25-1 and J usage is TRBJ2-5, with 10 bases matching TRBD2. The germline CDR1 and CDR2 sequences are MGHDK and SYGVNS. The ends lost 2 bases at V and 0 bases at J; junction bases unmatched: 6. The CDR3 covers 17 residues.